One sample yielded the 20 T cell receptor beta chains listed below, sequenced in a study of T cell responses to AZD1222 COVID-19 vaccine. Here immunoSEQ multiplex PCR was the method, and the copy in TCRdb shows in-frame clones only, minus some. The table has 100,000 to 150,000 clones, about 90% seen once. Here the sequenced sample was peripheral blood, taken on day 0 of MenACWY control vaccination. The receptor source for this set is an adult in good health.

V usage is TRBV12-5 and J usage is TRBJ2-1; 15 bases line up with TRBD2. V trimming: 5 bases; J trimming: 7 bases; junction bases outside the gene matches: 6. Germline loops: CDR1 LGHNT, CDR2 FRNRAP. The CDR3 is 16 residues long. The CDR3 protein is CASGPGLAGGKNEQFF. The DNA for the CDR3 is TGTGCTAGTGGTCCCGGACTAGCGGGAGGGAAGAATGAGCAGTTCTTC.

The chain couples TRBV14 to TRBJ2-1; D not certain. The CDR3 has 16 residues. Germline CDR1 is SGHDN and CDR2 is FVKESK. The V end was cut by 3 bases, the J end by 1 base, with 13 bases between. CDR3 nucleotide sequence: TGTGCCAGCAGCCAGCTACAATTTGCGTCCTACAATGAGCAGTTCTTC. It yields the protein CASSQLQFASYNEQFF.

The gene calls are TRBV4-1 and TRBJ1-5; D uncertain. V was cut by 0 bases and J by 1 base, with 7 bases left in between. Germline loops: CDR1 MGHRA, CDR2 YSYEKL. The CDR3 covers 15 residues. The CDR3 loop reads CASSQEDTSNQPQHF. CDR3 sequence (DNA): TGCGCCAGCAGCCAAGAAGACACCAGCAATCAGCCCCAGCATTTT.

J is TRBJ1-1 and V is TRBV27; a weak D match, TRBD1 (6 bases). Germline V lookup: CDR1 MNHEY, CDR2 SMNVEV (reference sequence). The CDR3 has 15 amino acids. Trimming removed 5 bases from V and 0 bases from J, with 13 bases in between. CDR3 amino acids: CASSPRQVMNTEAFF. CDR3 bases: TGTGCCAGCAGTCCTAGACAGGTGATGAACACTGAAGCTTTCTTT.

The sample holds a few counts of this clone. The J gene is TRBJ1-1, the V gene TRBV7-6; TRBD1 agrees at 11 bases. J lost 4 bases, V lost 5 bases, and 6 bases had no gene match. The CDR3 extends over 15 amino acids. Germline CDR1 reads SGHVS; CDR2 reads FNYEAQ. In DNA form, the CDR3 reads TGTGCCAGCAGCCCTAGGACAGGGGGCGTCACTGAAGCTTTCTTT. Residues: CASSPRTGGVTEAFF.

This clone was observed a handful of times. The chain is built from TRBV19 and TRBJ1-6; no clear D. This CDR3 is built from 13 residues. CDR1 LNHDA and CDR2 SQIVND come from the germline V gene (reference sequence). V lost 3 bases to trimming and J lost 8 bases, with 8 bases between them. DNA for the CDR3: TGTGCCAGTAGTATTTCCAGAGATTCACCCCTCCACTTT. Residues: CASSISRDSPLHF.

This clone came up once. The rearrangement uses TRBV28 and TRBJ2-5; 9 positions agree with TRBD1. The germline V gene encodes CDR1 MDHEN and CDR2 SYDVKM. Germline trimming cut 7 bases from V and 5 bases from J; bases unmatched to any gene: 11. The CDR3 has 15 residues. The CDR3 coding sequence is TGTGCCAGCAAAGGACAGGGGAAGGGGCGTGAGACCCAGTACTTC. Its translation: CASKGQGKGRETQYF.

This chain joins TRBV20-1 and TRBJ2-7; possible D gene TRBD2, 5 bases. The germline CDR1 and CDR2 sequences are DFQATT and SNEGSKA (reference sequence). Trimming left V 7 bases short and J 0 bases short, with 7 bases between. The CDR3 length is 11 residues. The CDR3 loop is CSVRDSYEQYF. DNA for the CDR3: TGCAGTGTTCGGGACTCCTACGAGCAGTACTTC.

The chain combines TRBV28 with TRBJ1-2; no firm D call. V lost 5 bases, J lost 5 bases, and 6 bases lay in between. The germline V gene has CDR1 MDHEN and CDR2 SYDVKM. The CDR3 runs to 11 residues. CDR3 nucleotide sequence: TGTGCCAGCAGTGAGGAGTATGGCTACACCTTC. Translated, it gives CASSEEYGYTF.

This chain connects TRBV5-1 to TRBJ1-2; no definite D call. The length of the CDR3 is 13 residues. CDR1 and CDR2 from the germline V gene are SGHRS and YFSETQ. V lost 0 bases and J lost 2, with 5 bases in between. The CDR3 loop reads CASSLDKNYGYTF. The CDR3 DNA is TGCGCCAGCAGCTTGGACAAGAACTATGGCTACACCTTC.

The chain combines TRBV2 with TRBJ2-1; 8 bases align to TRBD2. Germline V lookup: CDR1 SNHLY, CDR2 FYNNEI. This CDR3 is 20 amino acids long. J lost 0 bases, V lost 7 bases, and 20 bases had no gene match. This chain's CDR3 is CASMGRGTSQRGGSYNEQFF. In nucleotides, the CDR3 is TGTGCCAGCATGGGGCGAGGGACTAGTCAACGAGGGGGCTCCTACAATGAGCAGTTCTTC.

The genes are TRBV27 and TRBJ1-5; 9 bases align to TRBD1. Germline lookup yields CDR1 MNHEY and CDR2 SMNVEV (reference sequence). The CDR3 covers 14 residues. J was trimmed by 6 bases and V by 5 bases; bases with no gene match: 5. CDR3 DNA: TGTGCCAGCAGTCAAGGGACAGGGTCTCAGCCCCAGCATTTT. Protein product: CASSQGTGSQPQHF.

This chain connects TRBV30 to TRBJ1-6; 12 bases agree with TRBD1. Germline trimming cut 2 bases from V and 8 bases from J; bases unmatched to any gene: 7. This CDR3 has 16 amino acids. CDR1 is GTSNPN and CDR2 is SVGIG in the germline V gene (reference sequence). This CDR3 is CAWSHAGQGAYSPLHF. The CDR3 DNA is TGTGCCTGGAGTCACGCGGGACAGGGGGCCTATTCACCCCTCCACTTT.

The genes are TRBV27 and TRBJ1-2; 9 bases match TRBD1. From germline, CDR1 is MNHEY and CDR2 SMNVEV (reference sequence). V was clipped by 5 bases and J by 4 bases; unmatched bases: 5. The CDR3 is 14 residues long. Here the CDR3 reads CASSSKGQGYGYTF. CDR3 DNA sequence: TGTGCCAGCAGTAGTAAGGGACAGGGCTATGGCTACACCTTC.

The rearrangement joins TRBV7-2 to TRBJ2-1; D call uncertain. The CDR3 is made up of 15 amino acids. The germline V gene has CDR1 SGHTA and CDR2 FQGNSA. Trimming stripped 1 base from V and 2 bases from J, with 9 bases between. The CDR3 loop reads CASSLVATTYNEQFF. CDR3 DNA: TGTGCCAGCAGCTTAGTTGCCACTACCTACAATGAGCAGTTCTTC.

The J gene is TRBJ2-2, the V gene TRBV27; D is possibly TRBD1 (6 bases). V was pared by 6 bases and J by 1 base, with 12 bases between. The CDR3 loop spans 15 amino acids. Germline V gene data show CDR1 as MNHEY and CDR2 as SMNVEV (reference sequence). In DNA, the CDR3 is TGTGCCAGCAGCACAGGGTATGAGAACACCGGGGAGCTGTTTTTT. It specifies CASSTGYENTGELFF.

V gene TRBV2 combines with J gene TRBJ1-5; 7 nucleotides align to TRBD1. The V gene end was trimmed by 5 bases and the J gene end by 2 bases; junction bases not matched to a gene: 6. This CDR3 comprises 15 residues. The V gene's germline CDR1 is SNHLY and CDR2 FYNNEI. DNA for the CDR3: TGTGCCAGCAGTTCAGGGGGAACCGGCAATCAGCCCCAGCATTTT. As protein: CASSSGGTGNQPQHF.

This sequence joins TRBV5-1 and TRBJ2-5; no definite D call. From germline, CDR1 is SGHRS and CDR2 YFSETQ. The CDR3 runs 14 residues. Trimming left V 0 bases short and J 5 bases short, with 11 bases between. The CDR3 loop reads CASSLGAFPETQYF. Here the CDR3 DNA reads TGCGCCAGCAGCTTGGGAGCGTTCCCCGAGACCCAGTACTTC.

In this sample, this clone turned up once. The genes are TRBV4-1 and TRBJ2-3; 8 nucleotides agree with TRBD2. Germline CDR1 reads MGHRA; CDR2 reads YSYEKL. This CDR3 is built from 15 residues. Unmatched junction bases numbered 9, after V lost 8 bases and J lost 2 bases. The CDR3 DNA is TGCGCCAGCGGGAGAATTAGCGGGGACACAGATACGCAGTATTTT. Its protein is CASGRISGDTDTQYF.

The V gene is TRBV7-7, the J gene TRBJ2-2, with D tentatively TRBD2 (6 bases). This CDR3 region has 14 residues. V gave up 8 bases and J gave up 4 bases, with 14 bases separating them. Per germline, CDR1 SSHAT and CDR2 FNYEAQ (reference sequence). CDR3 region: CASGIAVGTGELFF. As DNA, the CDR3 is TGTGCCAGCGGTATAGCGGTGGGCACCGGGGAGCTGTTTTTT.